These T cell receptor beta chains were read from a single sample in a study of OX40 agonist ivuxolimab in advanced cancers. Here immunoSEQ multiplex PCR was the method, and the copy in TCRdb shows in-frame clones only, minus some. The sample holds approximately 90,000 clones; roughly 85% are singletons and the top ten take approximately 1.5%. This specimen consisted of CD4+ or CD8+ T cells sorted from blood, obtained in a trial of the OX40 agonist ivuxolimab. The receptors were sampled from an adult with an advanced solid tumor such as melanoma, head and neck, liver or kidney cancer. CDR3s include the opening cysteine and the closing phenylalanine or tryptophan. A D gene is named only where the DNA matches it firmly. Size values are once, few and many counts, or a class for expanded clones, and some rows have none.

v_call	d_call	j_call	clone_size	cdr3_aa	cdr3_nt
TRBV7-2	TRBD1	TRBJ2-5	NA	CASSLRDSDQETQYF	TGTGCCAGCAGCCTCAGGGACAGCGACCAAGAGACCCAGTACTTC
TRBV28	TRBD2	TRBJ2-5	NA	CASRTERGSGYSETQYF	TGTGCCAGCAGGACCGAACGAGGTAGCGGGTATTCCGAGACCCAGTACTTC
TRBV27	TRBD1	TRBJ2-1	NA	CASSLSGGQGRNEQFF	TGTGCCAGCAGTTTATCCGGCGGACAGGGAAGGAATGAGCAGTTCTTC
TRBV6-6	TRBD2	TRBJ2-7	NA	CASSYLGLATYEQYF	TGTGCCAGCAGTTACCTGGGACTAGCGACCTACGAGCAGTACTTC
TRBV7-8	TRBD1	TRBJ1-1	NA	CASSPQSTGLSEAFF	TGTGCCAGCAGCCCCCAGTCGACAGGGTTGTCTGAAGCTTTCTTT
TRBV6-5	NA	TRBJ2-5	NA	CASSSGRRQETQYF	TGTGCCAGCAGTTCCGGACGGAGACAAGAGACCCAGTACTTC
TRBV27	NA	TRBJ2-1	NA	CASSGAGNNEQFF	TGTGCCAGCAGTGGGGCGGGAAACAATGAGCAGTTCTTC
TRBV19	NA	TRBJ1-5	medium-sized	CASKNRPSNQPQHF	TGTGCCAGTAAGAACCGACCTAGCAATCAGCCCCAGCATTTT
TRBV10-3	TRBD2	TRBJ2-1	NA	CASVEPDSGTSYNEQFF	TGTGCGTCGGTGGAGCCAGACAGCGGGACCTCCTACAATGAGCAGTTCTTC
TRBV9	NA	TRBJ2-1	NA	CASSALLGVGGEQFF	TGTGCCAGCAGCGCTCTCCTGGGGGTCGGAGGGGAGCAGTTCTTC
TRBV15	NA	TRBJ1-1	NA	CATSGVTGMNTEAFF	TGTGCCACCAGCGGAGTCACCGGGATGAACACTGAAGCTTTCTTT
TRBV15	NA	TRBJ2-7	NA	CATSRYTGERYF	TGTGCCACCAGCCGTTACACGGGCGAGCGGTACTTT
TRBV5-6	TRBD1	TRBJ1-4	NA	CASSFERDRPNEKLFF	TGTGCCAGCAGCTTCGAAAGGGACAGGCCAAATGAAAAACTGTTTTTT
TRBV18	TRBD2	TRBJ2-3	NA	CASSPGLAGTDTQYF	TGTGCCAGCTCACCGGGACTAGCGGGGACAGATACGCAGTATTTT
TRBV6-1	TRBD1	TRBJ2-7	NA	CASKELDRVFYEQYF	TGTGCCAGCAAGGAATTGGACAGGGTTTTCTACGAGCAGTACTTC
TRBV5-4	NA	TRBJ2-2	NA	CASSLARNTGELFF	TGTGCCAGCAGCTTGGCCAGGAACACCGGGGAGCTGTTTTTT
TRBV7-8	NA	TRBJ2-3	NA	CASSPTMADTQYF	TGTGCCAGCAGCCCGACGATGGCAGATACGCAGTATTTT
TRBV30	TRBD1	TRBJ2-3	NA	CAWGQGALREGTDTQYF	TGTGCCTGGGGACAGGGGGCGCTAAGGGAGGGAACAGATACGCAGTATTTT
TRBV5-1	TRBD2	TRBJ2-1	few	CASSFGGLAGVNEQFF	TGCGCCAGCAGCTTTGGGGGACTAGCGGGAGTCAATGAGCAGTTCTTC
TRBV6-4	NA	TRBJ1-1	NA	CASKNPVSLAGRDGAFF	TGTGCCAGTAAAAACCCCGTTAGTTTGGCGGGGCGAGATGGGGCTTTCTTT
TRBV12-5	NA	TRBJ2-1	NA	CASASSSSEQFF	TGTGCTAGTGCGTCCTCGAGCAGTGAGCAGTTCTTC
TRBV7-2	TRBD2	TRBJ2-7	NA	CASSLGMGRPGAGNYEQYF	TGTGCCAGCAGCTTAGGAATGGGTAGGCCGGGAGCGGGGAACTACGAGCAGTACTTC
TRBV19	NA	TRBJ1-3	NA	CASRGGADGNTIYF	TGTGCCAGCCGCGGGGGTGCGGATGGAAACACCATATATTTT
TRBV7-2	NA	TRBJ2-1	NA	CASSFTGWVGNEQFF	TGTGCCAGCAGCTTTACGGGATGGGTCGGCAATGAGCAGTTCTTC
TRBV7-2	TRBD2	TRBJ2-1	NA	CASSAGTSGRRQQFF	TGTGCCAGCAGCGCCGGGACTAGCGGGAGACGCCAGCAGTTCTTC
TRBV7-7	NA	TRBJ2-5	NA	CASSLELRRGQAETQYF	TGTGCTAGCAGCTTAGAGTTGAGGCGGGGGCAGGCGGAGACCCAGTACTTC
TRBV5-1	NA	TRBJ2-2	NA	CASSFGGVNTGELFF	TGCGCCAGCAGCTTTGGCGGTGTGAACACCGGGGAGCTGTTTTTT
TRBV30	NA	TRBJ1-2	NA	CAWSVYKDDGYTF	TGTGCCTGGAGTGTATACAAGGACGATGGCTACACCTTC
TRBV5-1	NA	TRBJ2-1	NA	CASSLINEQFF	TGCGCCAGCAGCTTGATCAATGAGCAGTTCTTC
TRBV5-1	NA	TRBJ1-2	NA	CASSPNRDKYGYTF	TGCGCCAGCAGCCCGAACCGGGACAAGTATGGCTACACCTTC
TRBV29-1	TRBD1	TRBJ1-1	NA	CSVEGGQGDTEAFF	TGCAGCGTTGAAGGTGGACAGGGGGACACTGAAGCTTTCTTT
TRBV5-4	TRBD1	TRBJ1-5	NA	CASSIQDRPNQPQHF	TGTGCCAGCAGCATTCAGGACAGGCCCAATCAGCCCCAGCATTTT
TRBV9	NA	TRBJ2-3	NA	CASSGGGDTQYF	TGTGCCAGCAGCGGAGGGGGTGATACGCAGTATTTT